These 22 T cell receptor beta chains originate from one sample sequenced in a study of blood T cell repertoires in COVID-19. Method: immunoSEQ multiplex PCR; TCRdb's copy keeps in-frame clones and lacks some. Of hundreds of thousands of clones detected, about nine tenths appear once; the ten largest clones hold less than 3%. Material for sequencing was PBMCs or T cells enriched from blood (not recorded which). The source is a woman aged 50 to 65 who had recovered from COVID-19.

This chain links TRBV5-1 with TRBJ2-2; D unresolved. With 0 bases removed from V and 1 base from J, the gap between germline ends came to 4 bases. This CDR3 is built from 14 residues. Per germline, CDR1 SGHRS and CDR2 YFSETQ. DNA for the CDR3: TGCGCCAGCAGCTTGGTCCGGAACACCGGGGAGCTGTTTTTT. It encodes CASSLVRNTGELFF.

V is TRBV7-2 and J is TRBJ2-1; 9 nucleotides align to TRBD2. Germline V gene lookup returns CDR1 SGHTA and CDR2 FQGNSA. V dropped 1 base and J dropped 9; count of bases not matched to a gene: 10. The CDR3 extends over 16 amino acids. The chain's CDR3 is CASSLGVIAGASEQFF. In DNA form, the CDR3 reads TGTGCCAGCAGCTTAGGGGTAATAGCGGGAGCCTCTGAGCAGTTCTTC.

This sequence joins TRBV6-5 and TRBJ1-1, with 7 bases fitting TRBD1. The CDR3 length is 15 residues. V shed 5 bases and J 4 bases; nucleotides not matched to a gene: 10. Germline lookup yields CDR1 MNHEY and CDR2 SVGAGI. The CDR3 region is CASSSRGGISTEAFF. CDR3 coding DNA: TGTGCCAGCAGTAGTAGAGGGGGCATTAGCACTGAAGCTTTCTTT.

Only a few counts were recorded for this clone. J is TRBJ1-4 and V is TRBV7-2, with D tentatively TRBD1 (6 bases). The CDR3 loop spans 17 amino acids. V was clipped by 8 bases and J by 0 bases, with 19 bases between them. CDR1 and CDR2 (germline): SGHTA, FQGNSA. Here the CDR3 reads CASSTVGTPTTNEKLFF. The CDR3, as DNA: TGTGCCAGCTCCACCGTGGGGACACCAACAACTAATGAAAAACTGTTTTTT.

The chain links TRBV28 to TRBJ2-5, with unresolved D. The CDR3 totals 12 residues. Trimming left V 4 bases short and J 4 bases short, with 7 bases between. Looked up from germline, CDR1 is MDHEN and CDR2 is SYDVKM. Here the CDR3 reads CASSYSPETQYF. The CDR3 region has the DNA TGTGCCAGCAGTTACTCCCCAGAGACCCAGTACTTC.

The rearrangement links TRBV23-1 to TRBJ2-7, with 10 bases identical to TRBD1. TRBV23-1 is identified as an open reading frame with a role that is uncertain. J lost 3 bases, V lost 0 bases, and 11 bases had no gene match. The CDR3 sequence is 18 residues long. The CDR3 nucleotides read TGCGCCAGCAGTCAATCTGTTCGGGACAGGGGCCTCAGCTACGAGCAGTACTTC. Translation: CASSQSVRDRGLSYEQYF.

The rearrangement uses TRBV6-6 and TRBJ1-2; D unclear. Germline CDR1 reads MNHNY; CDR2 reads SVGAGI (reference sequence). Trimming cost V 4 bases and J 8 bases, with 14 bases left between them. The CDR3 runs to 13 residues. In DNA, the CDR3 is TGTGCCAGCAGTTCCAACACGGGAAGAGGCTACACCTTC. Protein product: CASSSNTGRGYTF.

CDR3 sequence reads: CASSWRRTDSGNTIYF. CDR3 nucleotide sequence: TGTGCCAGCAGCTGGAGAAGAACCGACTCTGGAAACACCATATATTTT. J is TRBJ1-3 and V is TRBV28; D remains unclear. V lost 6 bases, J lost 0 bases, and 15 bases lay in between. The germline CDR1 and CDR2 sequences are MDHEN and SYDVKM. This CDR3 spans 16 amino acids.

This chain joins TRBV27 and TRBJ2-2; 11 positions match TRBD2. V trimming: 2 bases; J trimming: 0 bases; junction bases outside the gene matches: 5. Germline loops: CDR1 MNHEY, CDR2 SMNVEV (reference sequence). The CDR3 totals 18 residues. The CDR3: CASSLQWGLAANTGELFF. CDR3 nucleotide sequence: TGTGCCAGCAGTTTACAATGGGGACTAGCGGCGAACACCGGGGAGCTGTTTTTT.

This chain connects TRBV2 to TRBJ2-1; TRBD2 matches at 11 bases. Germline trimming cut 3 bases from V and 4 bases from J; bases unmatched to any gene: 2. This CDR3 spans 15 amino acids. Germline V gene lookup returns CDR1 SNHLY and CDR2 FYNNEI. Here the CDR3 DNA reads TGTGCCAGCAGTGATCGACTAGCGGGGTACAATGAGCAGTTCTTC. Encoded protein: CASSDRLAGYNEQFF.

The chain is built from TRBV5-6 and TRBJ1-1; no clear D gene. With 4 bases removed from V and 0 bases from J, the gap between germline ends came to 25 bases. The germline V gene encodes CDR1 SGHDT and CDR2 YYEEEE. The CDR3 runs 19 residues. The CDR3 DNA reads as TGTGCCAGCAGCACCGTTCTAGAGGGTGGGAGGAAAATGAACACTGAAGCTTTCTTT. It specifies CASSTVLEGGRKMNTEAFF.

CDR3 in amino acids: CASSLTMSSYEQYF. CDR3 nucleotide sequence: TGTGCCAGCAGCTTGACAATGAGCTCCTACGAGCAGTACTTC. The genes are TRBV7-2 and TRBJ2-7, with D unresolved. This CDR3 region has 14 residues. CDR1 and CDR2 from the germline V gene are SGHTA and FQGNSA. Trimming cost V 3 bases and J 0 bases, with 9 bases left between them.

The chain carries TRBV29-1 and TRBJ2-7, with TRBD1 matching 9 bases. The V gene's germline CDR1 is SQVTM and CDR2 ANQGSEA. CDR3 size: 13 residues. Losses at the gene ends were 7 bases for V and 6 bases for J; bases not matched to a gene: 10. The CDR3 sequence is CSGGGDRAGEQYF. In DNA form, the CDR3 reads TGCAGCGGGGGTGGGGACAGGGCCGGCGAGCAGTACTTC.

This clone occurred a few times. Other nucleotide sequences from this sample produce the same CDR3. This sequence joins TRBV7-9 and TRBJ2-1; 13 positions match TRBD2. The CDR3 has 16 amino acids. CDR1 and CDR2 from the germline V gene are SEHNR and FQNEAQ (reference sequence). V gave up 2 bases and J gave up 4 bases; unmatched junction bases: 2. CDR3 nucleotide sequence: TGTGCCAGCAGCTTACGGACTAGCGGGAGTTACAATGAGCAGTTCTTC. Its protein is CASSLRTSGSYNEQFF.

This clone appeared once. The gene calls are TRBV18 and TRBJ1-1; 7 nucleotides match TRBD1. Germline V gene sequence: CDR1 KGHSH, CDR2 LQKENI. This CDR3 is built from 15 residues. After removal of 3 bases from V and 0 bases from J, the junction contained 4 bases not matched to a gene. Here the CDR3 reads CASSPQTGLNTEAFF. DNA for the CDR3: TGTGCCAGCTCACCCCAGACAGGGTTGAACACTGAAGCTTTCTTT.

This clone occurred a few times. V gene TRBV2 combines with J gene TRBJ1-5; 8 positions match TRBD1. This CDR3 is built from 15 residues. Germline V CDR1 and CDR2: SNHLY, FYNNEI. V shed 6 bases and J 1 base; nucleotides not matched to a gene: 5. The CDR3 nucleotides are TGTGCCAGCAGGGCAGGGGGCGTGAGCAATCAGCCCCAGCATTTT. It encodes CASRAGGVSNQPQHF.

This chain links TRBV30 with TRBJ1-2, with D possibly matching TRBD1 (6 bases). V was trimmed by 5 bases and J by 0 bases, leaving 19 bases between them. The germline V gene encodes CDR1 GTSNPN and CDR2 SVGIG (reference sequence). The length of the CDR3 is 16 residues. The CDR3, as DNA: TGTGCCTGGGGGAACTCCGGGACACCCACTAACTATGGCTACACCTTC. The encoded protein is CAWGNSGTPTNYGYTF.

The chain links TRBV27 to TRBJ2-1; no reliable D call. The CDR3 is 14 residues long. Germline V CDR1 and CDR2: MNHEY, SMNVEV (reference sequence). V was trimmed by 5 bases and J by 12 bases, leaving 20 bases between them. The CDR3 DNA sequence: TGTGCCAGCAGTCCGTCTTCGTCAGTCATTCGGCAGTTCTTC. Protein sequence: CASSPSSSVIRQFF.

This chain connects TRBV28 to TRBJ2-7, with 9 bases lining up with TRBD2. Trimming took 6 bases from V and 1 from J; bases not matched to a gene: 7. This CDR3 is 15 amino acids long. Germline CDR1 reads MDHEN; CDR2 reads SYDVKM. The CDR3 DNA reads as TGTGCCAGCAGACCTAGCGGGAAGAATTCCTACGAGCAGTACTTC. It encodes CASRPSGKNSYEQYF.

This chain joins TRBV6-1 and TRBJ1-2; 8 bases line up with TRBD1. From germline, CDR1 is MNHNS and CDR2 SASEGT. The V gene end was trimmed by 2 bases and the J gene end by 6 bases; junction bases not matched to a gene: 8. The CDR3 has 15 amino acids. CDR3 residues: CASSERTGLSNGYTF. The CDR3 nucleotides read TGTGCCAGCAGTGAAAGGACAGGGCTGAGCAATGGCTACACCTTC.

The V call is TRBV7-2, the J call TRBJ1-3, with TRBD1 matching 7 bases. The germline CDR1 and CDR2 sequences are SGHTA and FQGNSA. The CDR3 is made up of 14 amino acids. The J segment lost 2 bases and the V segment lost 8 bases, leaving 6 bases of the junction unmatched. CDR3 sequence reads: CASREGTAGNTIYF. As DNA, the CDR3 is TGTGCCAGCCGGGAGGGGACAGCTGGAAACACCATATATTTT. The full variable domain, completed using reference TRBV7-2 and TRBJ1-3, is GAGVSQSPSNKVTEKGKDVELRCDPISGHTALYWYRQSLGQGLEFLIYFQGNSAPDKSGLPSDRFSAERTGGSVSTLTIQRTQQEDSAVYLCASREGTAGNTIYFGEGSWLTVV.

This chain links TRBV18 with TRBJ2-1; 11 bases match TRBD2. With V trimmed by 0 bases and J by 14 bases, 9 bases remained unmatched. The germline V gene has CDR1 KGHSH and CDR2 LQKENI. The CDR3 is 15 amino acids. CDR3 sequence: CASSPPGLAERPEFF. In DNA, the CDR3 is TGTGCCAGCTCACCACCGGGACTAGCGGAACGCCCGGAGTTCTTC.